Following are 27 T cell receptor beta chains from one sample sequenced in a study of blood T cell repertoires in COVID-19. Profiled with immunoSEQ multiplex PCR; TCRdb holds only in-frame clones, not every one. The sample includes about 63,000 clones, about 75% of them seen just once. Sequencing was done on a sample of peripheral blood. Source of these receptors: a woman of 80 years or more with acute or convalescent COVID-19.

The chain uses TRBV3-1 (or the pseudogene TRBV3-2) and TRBJ1-6; the D gene is possibly TRBD1 (5 bases). The CDR3 loop spans 16 amino acids. CDR1 is LGHDT and CDR2 is YNNKEL in the germline V gene (reference sequence). V shed 0 bases and J shed 10 bases, with 16 bases lying between them. CDR3 bases: TGTGCCAGCAGCCAAGATAAGGGGAATTGGAGATCACCCCTCCACTTT. Protein sequence: CASSQDKGNWRSPLHF.

The chain is built from TRBV29-1 and TRBJ2-7, with D uncertain. The CDR3 is 11 residues long. Germline-derived CDR1 and CDR2 are SQVTM and ANQGSEA. The V end lost 4 bases, the J end lost 5 bases, and 9 bases lay between the germline ends. CDR3 sequence (DNA): TGCAGCGTTGCCTATAACGACGAGCAGTACTTC. Its translation: CSVAYNDEQYF.

V gene TRBV27 combines with J gene TRBJ1-5; the match to TRBD1 covers 7 bases. The V gene's germline CDR1 is MNHEY and CDR2 SMNVEV (reference sequence). V was pared by 8 bases and J by 0 bases, with 1 base of the junction left unmatched. This CDR3 has 13 residues. Here the CDR3 reads CASGQVSNQPQHF. The DNA for the CDR3 is TGTGCCAGCGGACAGGTTAGCAATCAGCCCCAGCATTTT.

This clone was picked up a small number of times. The V call is TRBV29-1, the J call TRBJ1-2; D unresolved. CDR3 length: 13 residues. Germline-derived CDR1 and CDR2 are SQVTM and ANQGSEA. Trimming cost V 0 bases and J 8 bases, with 13 bases left between them. DNA of the CDR3: TGCAGCGTTGAAGATCTTCGGCGAGGAGGCTACACCTTC. This codes for CSVEDLRRGGYTF. The full variable domain, its missing parts supplied by reference TRBV29-1 and TRBJ1-2, is SAVISQKPSRDICQRGTSLTIQCQVDSQVTMMFWYRQQPGQSLTLIATANQGSEATYESGFVIDKFPISRPNLTFSTLTVSNMSPEDSSIYLCSVEDLRRGGYTFGSGTRLTVV.

The rearrangement joins TRBV14 to TRBJ1-4; D uncertain. Germline CDR1 SGHDN, CDR2 FVKESK. This CDR3 spans 14 amino acids. The ends were cut back, 1 base at V and 7 bases at J, with 10 bases in the middle. The CDR3, as DNA: TGTGCCAGCAGCCAAGTTAAACATTTTGAAAAACTGTTTTTT. It encodes CASSQVKHFEKLFF.

The chain has TRBV27 and TRBJ1-4; 7 bases match TRBD1. Germline CDR1 and CDR2: MNHEY and SMNVEV (reference sequence). J was trimmed by 5 bases and V by 8 bases; bases with no gene match: 14. This CDR3 is 16 amino acids long. CDR3 in DNA: TGTGCCAGCCGAGGACAGGAGGGCAGTTCGAATGAAAAACTGTTTTTT. It codes for CASRGQEGSSNEKLFF.

This chain links TRBV4-1 with TRBJ2-1, with D possibly matching TRBD2 (6 bases). The CDR3 sequence is 17 residues long. Germline V gene data show CDR1 as MGHRA and CDR2 as YSYEKL. The V gene lost 4 bases and the J gene lost 4 bases, with 20 bases spanning the gap. The DNA for the CDR3 is TGCGCCAGCAGCCCCACTGTCCTAGCGACACATTACAATGAGCAGTTCTTC. It translates to CASSPTVLATHYNEQFF.

The chain has TRBV20-1 and TRBJ1-2, with 7 positions matching TRBD1. The CDR3 spans 10 residues. V lost 6 bases, J lost 6 bases, and 1 base stayed unmatched. CDR1 is DFQATT, CDR2 SNEGSKA, per germline (reference sequence). The CDR3 region is CSAQGNGYTF. CDR3 DNA: TGCAGTGCACAGGGGAATGGCTACACCTTC.

This sequence joins TRBV6-6 and TRBJ2-5, with TRBD2 identical over 9 bases. The CDR3 has 14 residues. Germline loops: CDR1 MNHNY, CDR2 SVGAGI (reference sequence). V lost 4 bases to trimming and J lost 4 bases; unmatched junction nucleotides: 4. CDR3 in amino acids: CASSFLSGRETQYF. The DNA of the CDR3 is TGTGCCAGCAGTTTTCTTAGCGGGAGAGAGACCCAGTACTTC.

The chain couples TRBV28 to TRBJ1-5; D uncertain. Germline V gives CDR1 MDHEN, CDR2 SYDVKM. Trimming pared 2 bases from V and 5 bases from J, leaving 10 bases between. There are 14 residues in the CDR3. The CDR3 is CASSLPDTYQPQHF. In DNA form, the CDR3 reads TGTGCCAGCAGTTTACCCGACACGTATCAGCCCCAGCATTTT.

The chain couples TRBV5-1 to TRBJ2-7; D is uncertain. The CDR3 is made up of 15 amino acids. The germline V gene encodes CDR1 SGHRS and CDR2 YFSETQ. V lost 2 bases, J lost 6 bases, and 18 bases lay in between. The CDR3 sequence is CASSFARSDPGEQYF. The CDR3 region has the DNA TGCGCCAGCAGCTTCGCCCGCTCAGACCCGGGCGAGCAGTACTTC.

The chain employs TRBV2 and TRBJ1-4; a possible D gene is TRBD1 (5 bases). The germline gives CDR1 SNHLY, CDR2 FYNNEI. V gave up 10 bases and J gave up 4 bases, with 16 bases separating them. The CDR3 consists of 14 residues. CDR3 sequence: CATYNGGGNEKLFF. The CDR3, as DNA: TGTGCCACCTATAATGGCGGGGGTAATGAAAAACTGTTTTTT.

The chain is built from TRBV5-1 and TRBJ2-7; unclear D gene. Germline V CDR1 and CDR2: SGHRS, YFSETQ. V lost 0 bases and J 2 bases, leaving 12 bases between the germline ends. The CDR3 consists of 15 residues. CDR3 DNA: TGCGCCAGCAGCTTGGGCGACACCCTTACCTACGAGCAGTACTTC. It encodes CASSLGDTLTYEQYF.

This clone was counted only a few times. The chain uses TRBV10-3 and TRBJ2-7; 7 bases are shared with TRBD1. Trimming took 3 bases from V and 3 from J; bases not matched to a gene: 5. This CDR3 is 14 amino acids long. CDR1 and CDR2 from the germline V gene are ENHRY and SYGVKD. The CDR3 reads CAISDPGTDYEQYF. For the CDR3, the DNA is TGTGCCATCAGTGACCCCGGGACAGACTACGAGCAGTACTTC.

This clone was counted a single time. V is TRBV19 and J is TRBJ2-4; D remains unclear. Germline values: CDR1 LNHDA, CDR2 SQIVND (reference sequence). With 3 bases removed from V and 0 bases from J, the gap between germline ends came to 12 bases. This CDR3 has 16 amino acids. CDR3 nucleotides: TGTGCCAGTAGTATTTACAGTCCCCTAGCCAAAAACATTCAGTACTTC. Residues: CASSIYSPLAKNIQYF.

This clone was observed a few times. This rearrangement joins TRBV5-6 to TRBJ1-1, with D possibly being TRBD1 (5 bases). V dropped 2 bases and J dropped 2 bases, with 10 bases sitting between them. In germline, CDR1 is SGHDT, CDR2 YYEEEE. This CDR3 has 14 residues. CDR3: CASSFRVANTEAFF. As DNA, the CDR3 is TGTGCCAGCAGCTTCAGGGTTGCTAACACTGAAGCTTTCTTT.

V gene TRBV30 combines with J gene TRBJ1-4; D might be TRBD1 (6 bases). Germline V gene sequence: CDR1 GTSNPN, CDR2 SVGIG (reference sequence). The CDR3 extends over 15 amino acids. V lost 2 bases and J lost 8, with 18 bases in between. Here the CDR3 reads CAWSLRGGLREKLFF. CDR3 bases: TGTGCCTGGAGTCTGAGGGGGGGACTGAGGGAAAAACTGTTTTTT.

The count of this clone is one. This chain links TRBV2 with TRBJ2-1, with TRBD2 matching over 8 bases. The V segment lost 8 bases and the J segment 3 bases; nucleotides outside the gene matches: 6. Germline loops: CDR1 SNHLY, CDR2 FYNNEI. This CDR3 is built from 14 residues. The DNA of the CDR3 is TGTGCCAGCGGGAGTAGCGGGAACTACAATGAGCAGTTCTTC. Translating gives CASGSSGNYNEQFF.

The V gene is TRBV11-2, the J gene TRBJ2-3, with 8 bases that match TRBD2. Germline V gene sequence: CDR1 SGHAT, CDR2 FQNNGV. The CDR3 length is 15 residues. The V gene end was trimmed by 3 bases and the J gene end by 10 bases; junction bases not matched to a gene: 12. The CDR3 nucleotides are TGTGCCAGCAGCTTCCTTAGCGGCGGGCGGGGGGCGCAGTATTTT. Amino acids: CASSFLSGGRGAQYF. Using reference TRBV11-2 and TRBJ2-3 for the parts outside the CDR3, the full variable domain is EAGVAQSPRYKIIEKRQSVAFWCNPISGHATLYWYQQILGQGPKLLIQFQNNGVVDDSQLPKDRFSAERLKGVDSTLKIQPAKLEDSAVYLCASSFLSGGRGAQYFGPGTRLTVL.

This clone was recorded a few times. This chain connects TRBV7-4 to TRBJ1-3, with D perhaps matching TRBD1 (5 bases). V lost 6 bases and J lost 0, with 18 bases in between. The CDR3 has 17 residues. Germline CDR1 SGHVT, CDR2 SQSDAQ. DNA for the CDR3: TGTGCCAGCAGTCCGGACCGGGACTGGTGCTCTGGAAACACCATATATTTT. Its translation: CASSPDRDWCSGNTIYF.

The J gene is TRBJ2-1, the V gene TRBV27, with D possibly TRBD2 on 7 matching bases. CDR3 length equals 16 residues. Trimming took 2 bases from V and 2 from J, leaving 13 bases between them. Per the germline V gene, CDR1 is MNHEY and CDR2 is SMNVEV (reference sequence). The CDR3 nucleotides read TGTGCCAGCAGTTTAGGCGGGGGCTTGGCCTACAATGAGCAGTTCTTC. Translated: CASSLGGGLAYNEQFF.

The V gene is TRBV19, the J gene TRBJ2-1; TRBD1 matches 8 bases. The germline CDR1 and CDR2 sequences are LNHDA and SQIVND (reference sequence). The CDR3 runs 14 residues. The trim removed 5 bases at V and 9 bases at J, leaving 9 bases unmatched. CDR3 nucleotides: TGTGCCAGTAGTCCACTTCCAGGGGGCTTTGAGCAGTTCTTC. Translated, it gives CASSPLPGGFEQFF. The variable domain in full, with the rest retrieved from reference TRBV19 and TRBJ2-1, is DGGITQSPKYLFRKEGQNVTLSCEQNLNHDAMYWYRQDPGQGLRLIYYSQIVNDFQKGDIAEGYSVSREKKESFPLTVTSAQKNPTAFYLCASSPLPGGFEQFFGPGTRLTVL.

The J gene is TRBJ2-7, the V gene TRBV19; 7 positions agree with TRBD1. From germline, CDR1 is LNHDA and CDR2 SQIVND (reference sequence). V was clipped by 2 bases and J by 3 bases; unmatched bases: 1. The CDR3 runs to 13 residues. CDR3: CASSIRQGYEQYF. DNA for the CDR3: TGTGCCAGTAGTATAAGACAGGGCTACGAGCAGTACTTC.

The J gene is TRBJ1-1, the V gene TRBV19; D gene uncertain. CDR3 length: 13 amino acids. Trimming took off 7 bases at V and 4 bases at J, with 13 bases between the two ends. From germline, CDR1 is LNHDA and CDR2 SQIVND (reference sequence). The CDR3, as DNA: TGTGCCAGTAAAGGGAGGGTCGGCACTGAAGCTTTCTTT. This translates into CASKGRVGTEAFF.

J is TRBJ1-5 and V is TRBV2, with 9 bases identical to TRBD1. The CDR3 consists of 14 residues. Looked up from germline, CDR1 is SNHLY and CDR2 is FYNNEI. J was trimmed by 7 bases and V by 4 bases; bases with no gene match: 5. CDR3 amino acids: CASSAGDRVQPQHF. The CDR3 bases are TGTGCCAGCAGTGCCGGGGACAGGGTACAGCCCCAGCATTTT.

The chain links TRBV28 to TRBJ1-1, with 9 positions matching TRBD1. Trimming took 1 base from V and 1 from J; bases not matched to a gene: 1. The length of the CDR3 is 15 residues. Germline V gives CDR1 MDHEN, CDR2 SYDVKM. The CDR3 DNA follows: TGTGCCAGCAGTTTATTGGGACAGGGGAACACTGAAGCTTTCTTT. Encoded protein: CASSLLGQGNTEAFF.

This clone was detected only a few times. This chain connects TRBV19 to TRBJ2-2; D call uncertain. V lost 3 bases to trimming and J lost 5 bases, with 10 bases between them. This CDR3 spans 14 amino acids. Germline CDR1 and CDR2: LNHDA and SQIVND (reference sequence). The CDR3 sequence is CASSITRNTGELFF. For the CDR3, the DNA is TGTGCCAGTAGTATTACCAGGAATACCGGGGAGCTGTTTTTT.